These 31 T cell receptor beta chains were sequenced from one sample in a study of blood T cell repertoires in COVID-19. The assay was immunoSEQ multiplex PCR, and TCRdb's table has in-frame clones only and misses some. This table holds around 28,000 clones, 65% to 90% found once. Specimen: peripheral blood. These receptor sequences come from a human donor in a cohort sampled during active COVID-19.

The chain carries TRBV4-1 and TRBJ2-2, with D possibly TRBD1 on 6 matching bases. Trimming pared 8 bases from V and 2 bases from J, leaving 9 bases between. This CDR3 comprises 13 residues. Germline V gene data show CDR1 as MGHRA and CDR2 as YSYEKL. The CDR3, as DNA: TGCGCCAGCTTAGGGGGAAACACCGGGGAGCTGTTTTTT. This codes for CASLGGNTGELFF.

The chain uses TRBV5-6 and TRBJ2-2; 9 bases map to TRBD1. The V gene's germline CDR1 is SGHDT and CDR2 YYEEEE. V was pared by 2 bases and J by 4 bases, with 6 bases of the junction left unmatched. This CDR3 comprises 16 residues. The CDR3 nucleotides read TGTGCCAGCAGCTTAAACAGGGGGCGCATCACCGGGGAGCTGTTTTTT. Amino acids: CASSLNRGRITGELFF.

The rearrangement links TRBV3-1 (or the pseudogene TRBV3-2) to TRBJ2-5; perhaps TRBD1 as D (5 bases). Germline CDR1 is LGHDT and CDR2 is YNNKEL (reference sequence). Trimming left V 3 bases short and J 5 bases short, with 10 bases between. This CDR3 has 13 residues. CDR3 sequence: CASSHKGPETQYF. CDR3 nucleotide sequence: TGTGCCAGCAGCCATAAGGGGCCTGAGACCCAGTACTTC.

V is TRBV11-2 and J is TRBJ2-7, with 7 bases lining up with TRBD1. CDR1 SGHAT and CDR2 FQNNGV come from the germline V gene. Unmatched junction bases numbered 9, after V lost 4 bases and J lost 3 bases. The CDR3 runs to 15 residues. The CDR3 loop reads CASSSSDRADYEQYF. CDR3 coding DNA: TGTGCCAGCAGCTCGTCCGACAGGGCCGACTACGAGCAGTACTTC.

The rearrangement uses TRBV24-1 and TRBJ2-7; 10 bases fit TRBD1. The CDR3 has 15 residues. The V gene end was trimmed by 4 bases and the J gene end by 7 bases; junction bases not matched to a gene: 9. Germline loops: CDR1 KGHDR, CDR2 SFDVKD. The CDR3 nucleotides are TGTGCCACCAGTGACCCCGGACAGGGGGAAGGGGAGCAGTACTTC. Translating it yields CATSDPGQGEGEQYF.

This sequence joins TRBV27 and TRBJ2-7, with D hard to call. The germline CDR1 and CDR2 sequences are MNHEY and SMNVEV (reference sequence). CDR3 length: 18 amino acids. Trimming shortened V by 2 bases and J by 4 bases, and 24 bases separated the two germline ends. In nucleotides, the CDR3 is TGTGCCAGCAGTTTAAGCGTGACTTTAGTCGGAAGATCTTACGAGCAGTACTTC. Its protein is CASSLSVTLVGRSYEQYF.

The chain is built from TRBV27 and TRBJ2-7; TRBD2 is a possible D gene (6 bases). The V end was cut by 11 bases, the J end by 6 bases, with 23 bases between. CDR1 and CDR2 (germline): MNHEY, SMNVEV (reference sequence). The CDR3 extends over 14 amino acids. CDR3 sequence reads: CASSKRVEAREQYF. The CDR3 region has the DNA TGTGCCTCCTCCAAGCGGGTGGAGGCTCGCGAGCAGTACTTC.

The chain links TRBV15 to TRBJ2-3, with 14 nucleotides matching TRBD2. Per germline, CDR1 LNHNV and CDR2 YYDKDF (reference sequence). The CDR3 runs to 17 residues. Trimming took 0 bases from V and 9 from J; bases not matched to a gene: 8. The CDR3 sequence: CATSRDGRGLAGVTQYF. The DNA for the CDR3 is TGTGCCACCAGCAGAGACGGGAGGGGACTAGCGGGGGTAACGCAGTATTTT.

CDR3 region: CAWSRDRETEAFF. CDR3 DNA sequence: TGTGCCTGGAGTCGGGACAGAGAAACTGAAGCTTTCTTT. The genes are TRBV30 and TRBJ1-1; 7 nucleotides align to TRBD1. CDR1 is GTSNPN, CDR2 SVGIG, per germline (reference sequence). This CDR3 is 13 amino acids long. V dropped 2 bases and J dropped 5; count of bases not matched to a gene: 5.

This chain links TRBV6-4 with TRBJ2-1; TRBD2 matches 15 bases. The CDR3 has 17 residues. Per germline, CDR1 MRHNA and CDR2 SNTAGT. The J segment lost 5 bases and the V segment lost 5 bases, leaving 7 bases of the junction unmatched. CDR3: CASSSGLAGGQDNEQFF. The CDR3 bases are TGTGCCAGCAGTTCCGGACTAGCGGGGGGGCAGGACAATGAGCAGTTCTTC.

V is TRBV29-1 and J is TRBJ2-5; 12 nucleotides agree with TRBD1. V trimming: 6 bases; J trimming: 5 bases; junction bases outside the gene matches: 4. The CDR3 has 13 residues. CDR1 and CDR2 from the germline V gene are SQVTM and ANQGSEA. The CDR3 DNA follows: TGCAGCGTGGGACAGGGGGCTTTGGAGACCCAGTACTTC. Its protein product is CSVGQGALETQYF.

This clone was found once. This chain joins TRBV7-8 and TRBJ1-3; D gene ambiguous. The germline CDR1 and CDR2 sequences are SGHVS and FQNEAQ. The CDR3 covers 13 residues. Trimming cost V 4 bases and J 3 bases, with 7 bases left between them. The CDR3 reads CASSSGSGNTIYF. CDR3 nucleotides: TGTGCCAGCAGCTCCGGGAGTGGAAACACCATATATTTT.

This sequence joins TRBV5-1 and TRBJ2-2; D is undetermined. V dropped 4 bases and J dropped 1 base, with 8 bases sitting between them. This CDR3 has 14 residues. Germline lookup yields CDR1 SGHRS and CDR2 YFSETQ. CDR3 bases: TGCGCCAGCAGCCCCCTCCGGAACACCGGGGAGCTGTTTTTT. Translating it yields CASSPLRNTGELFF.

V and J are TRBV6-5 and TRBJ2-1; 11 bases agree with TRBD2. The CDR3 totals 13 residues. The ends lost 5 bases at V and 15 bases at J; junction bases unmatched: 9. The germline gives CDR1 MNHEY, CDR2 SVGAGI. CDR3 protein: CASSTLAGGGRFF. The CDR3, as DNA: TGTGCCAGCAGTACGCTAGCGGGGGGAGGTCGGTTCTTC.

V is TRBV12-3 or TRBV12-4 and J is TRBJ1-2; maybe TRBD1 (5 bases). The ends were cut back, 3 bases at V and 8 bases at J, with 10 bases in the middle. The CDR3 spans 12 residues. The CDR3 DNA sequence: TGTGCCAGCAGTTTGGCAGGGAACGGCTACACCTTC. Protein: CASSLAGNGYTF.

In DNA form, the CDR3 reads TGTGCCAGCAGGACACAGGGCCTCAGGTTCGGGGAGACCCAGTACTTC. It encodes CASRTQGLRFGETQYF. The V and J genes are TRBV7-2 and TRBJ2-5; weak D call: TRBD1 (6 bases). The CDR3 runs 16 residues. Between the trimmed V and J ends, which lost 6 bases and 5 bases, there was a span of 22 bases. Germline lookup yields CDR1 SGHTA and CDR2 FQGNSA.

The chain couples TRBV2 to TRBJ1-1; D not certain. V gave up 3 bases and J gave up 4 bases, with 9 bases separating them. The CDR3 is 13 residues long. Germline values: CDR1 SNHLY, CDR2 FYNNEI. CDR3 nucleotides: TGTGCCAGCAGTGAGGAGGGAGGCACTGAAGCTTTCTTT. Its translation is CASSEEGGTEAFF.

The chain carries TRBV7-2 and TRBJ1-2; unclear D gene. The CDR3 spans 13 residues. V was shortened by 5 bases and J by 6 bases, with 13 bases between the two germline ends. Germline CDR1 reads SGHTA; CDR2 reads FQGNSA. The CDR3 reads CASSLRLFDGYTF. In DNA, the CDR3 is TGTGCCAGCAGCCTACGACTATTTGATGGCTACACCTTC.

This clone came up once. The chain joins TRBV11-2 to TRBJ1-2, with 8 positions matching TRBD1. This CDR3 region has 14 residues. The ends lost 2 bases at V and 7 bases at J; junction bases unmatched: 6. Germline V CDR1 and CDR2: SGHAT, FQNNGV. The CDR3 here is CASSLSGRGLGYTF. Written as DNA, the CDR3 is TGTGCCAGCAGCTTATCCGGCAGGGGGCTTGGCTACACCTTC.

The J gene is TRBJ2-3, the V gene TRBV3-1 (or the pseudogene TRBV3-2); possibly TRBD1 for D (6 bases). Between the trimmed V and J ends, which lost 6 bases and 0 bases, there was a span of 16 bases. The CDR3 totals 16 residues. Germline loops: CDR1 LGHDT, CDR2 YNNKEL (reference sequence). In DNA form, the CDR3 reads TGTGCCAGCAGTCGGGTGACAGGTTTTAGCACAGATACGCAGTATTTT. Translation gives CASSRVTGFSTDTQYF.

The V gene is TRBV4-1, the J gene TRBJ1-1; TRBD1 might be the D (5 bases). CDR1 and CDR2 from the germline V gene are MGHRA and YSYEKL. The CDR3 is made up of 14 amino acids. Trimming removed 0 bases at V and 3 bases at J, with 8 bases between. In nucleotides, the CDR3 is TGCGCCAGCAGCCAAGATCCGGGGGACACTGAAGCTTTCTTT. It is translated as CASSQDPGDTEAFF.

This sequence joins TRBV29-1 and TRBJ2-4; D is unclear. With 5 bases removed from V and 0 bases from J, the gap between germline ends came to 11 bases. Germline V gene sequence: CDR1 SQVTM, CDR2 ANQGSEA. CDR3 length: 14 residues. The CDR3 DNA follows: TGCAGCGTTTTAGCCTCCGTAGCCAAAAACATTCAGTACTTC. This gives the protein CSVLASVAKNIQYF. The variable domain in full, with the rest retrieved from reference TRBV29-1 and TRBJ2-4, is SAVISQKPSRDICQRGTSLTIQCQVDSQVTMMFWYRQQPGQSLTLIATANQGSEATYESGFVIDKFPISRPNLTFSTLTVSNMSPEDSSIYLCSVLASVAKNIQYFGAGTRLSVL.

This sequence joins TRBV7-2 and TRBJ2-7; TRBD1 might be the D (6 bases). Germline V gene lookup returns CDR1 SGHTA and CDR2 FQGNSA. V was clipped by 5 bases and J by 5 bases, with 22 bases between them. The CDR3 is made up of 16 amino acids. The CDR3 region has the DNA TGTGCCAGCAGCACCATGACAGGTCGGGTTGGTAACGAGCAGTACTTC. Amino acid sequence: CASSTMTGRVGNEQYF.

V and J are TRBV6-4 and TRBJ2-3; weak D call: TRBD2 (7 bases). The germline gives CDR1 MRHNA, CDR2 SNTAGT. V was shortened by 6 bases and J by 8 bases, with 18 bases between the two germline ends. The CDR3 totals 14 residues. The CDR3 DNA sequence: TGTGCCAGCAGCTCCGGGGAGGGGGGGAGTACGCAGTATTTT. Translating it yields CASSSGEGGSTQYF.

This clone was detected a few times. Germline is not matched at one junction end, which may reflect a read error. The chain couples TRBV7-2 to TRBJ2-5; 9 bases are a match to TRBD2. Germline V gene data show CDR1 as SGHTA and CDR2 as FQGNSA. The CDR3 is 17 amino acids. CDR3 bases: TGTGCCAGCACCTTAGGGCGGACGAGCGGGGGGCAAGAGACCCAGTACTTC. It translates to CASTLGRTSGGQETQYF.

J is TRBJ2-7 and V is TRBV24-1; 8 bases agree with TRBD2. V gave up 2 bases and J gave up 6 bases; unmatched junction bases: 11. This CDR3 is 16 amino acids long. Looked up from germline, CDR1 is KGHDR and CDR2 is SFDVKD. The CDR3 nucleotides read TGTGCCACCAGTGATTCCCCAGTTTGGGGACTAGGCGAGCAGTACTTC. Its protein is CATSDSPVWGLGEQYF.

This clone was recorded only once. This sequence joins TRBV6-5 and TRBJ1-1; D is unclear. The germline gives CDR1 MNHEY, CDR2 SVGAGI. V was clipped by 4 bases and J by 3 bases, with 9 bases between them. This CDR3 has 13 amino acids. CDR3 protein: CASSWEGDTEAFF. The CDR3 DNA reads as TGTGCCAGCAGTTGGGAGGGAGACACTGAAGCTTTCTTT.

V is TRBV28 and J is TRBJ1-5; TRBD1 matches 7 bases. The CDR3 runs to 15 residues. Trimming took 8 bases from V and 4 from J; bases not matched to a gene: 11. Germline CDR1 is MDHEN and CDR2 is SYDVKM. The CDR3: CASVPSTGLNQPQHF. The CDR3 region has the DNA TGTGCCAGCGTTCCTTCGACAGGGCTTAATCAGCCCCAGCATTTT.

The chain recombines TRBV19 with TRBJ1-1; D call uncertain. V was trimmed by 3 bases and J by 5 bases, leaving 10 bases between them. The CDR3 spans 13 residues. Germline CDR1 is LNHDA and CDR2 is SQIVND (reference sequence). The chain's CDR3 is CASSINARTEAFF. In nucleotides, the CDR3 is TGTGCCAGTAGTATCAACGCCAGGACTGAAGCTTTCTTT. The full variable domain, its missing parts supplied by reference TRBV19 and TRBJ1-1, is DGGITQSPKYLFRKEGQNVTLSCEQNLNHDAMYWYRQDPGQGLRLIYYSQIVNDFQKGDIAEGYSVSREKKESFPLTVTSAQKNPTAFYLCASSINARTEAFFGQGTRLTVV.

The gene calls are TRBV19 and TRBJ2-2, with D perhaps matching TRBD2 (6 bases). Germline V gives CDR1 LNHDA, CDR2 SQIVND (reference sequence). The V gene lost 9 bases and the J gene lost 0 bases, with 17 bases spanning the gap. The CDR3 is made up of 16 amino acids. CDR3 in DNA: TGTGCCAGCCTGTCTGCGGGGTGGGCGAACACCGGGGAGCTGTTTTTT. This translates into CASLSAGWANTGELFF.

The V call is TRBV25-1, the J call TRBJ1-4; 10 bases match TRBD1. Trimming took 2 bases from V and 7 from J; bases not matched to a gene: 7. The CDR3 totals 16 residues. Germline CDR1 MGHDK, CDR2 SYGVNS. This chain's CDR3 is CASSEIGTGVGEKLFF. CDR3 coding DNA: TGTGCCAGCAGTGAAATCGGGACAGGGGTTGGTGAAAAACTGTTTTTT.